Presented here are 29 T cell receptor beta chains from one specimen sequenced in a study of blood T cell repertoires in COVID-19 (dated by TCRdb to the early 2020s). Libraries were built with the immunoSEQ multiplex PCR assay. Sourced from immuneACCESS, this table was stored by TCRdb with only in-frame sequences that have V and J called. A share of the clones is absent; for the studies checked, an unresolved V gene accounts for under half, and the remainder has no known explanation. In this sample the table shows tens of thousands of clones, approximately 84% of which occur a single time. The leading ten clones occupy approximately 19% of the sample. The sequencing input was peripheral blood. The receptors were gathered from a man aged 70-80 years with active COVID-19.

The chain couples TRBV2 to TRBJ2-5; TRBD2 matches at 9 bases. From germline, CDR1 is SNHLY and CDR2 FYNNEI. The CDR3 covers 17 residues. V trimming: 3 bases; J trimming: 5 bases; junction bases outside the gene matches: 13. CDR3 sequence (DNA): TGTGCCAGCAGTGATGGTGTTTCGGCGGGAGGGCCGGAGACCCAGTACTTC. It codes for CASSDGVSAGGPETQYF. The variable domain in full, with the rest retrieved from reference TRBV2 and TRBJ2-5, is EPEVTQTPSHQVTQMGQEVILRCVPISNHLYFYWYRQILGQKVEFLVSFYNNEISEKSEIFDDQFSVERPDGSNFTLKIRSTKLEDSAMYFCASSDGVSAGGPETQYFGPGTRLLVL.

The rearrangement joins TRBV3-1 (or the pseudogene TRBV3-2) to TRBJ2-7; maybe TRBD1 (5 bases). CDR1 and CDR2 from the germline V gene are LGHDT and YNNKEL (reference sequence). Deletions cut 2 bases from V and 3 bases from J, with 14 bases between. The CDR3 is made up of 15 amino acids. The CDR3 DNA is TGTGCCAGCAGCCAAAGCTGGCAGGGAATCTACGAGCAGTACTTC. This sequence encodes CASSQSWQGIYEQYF.

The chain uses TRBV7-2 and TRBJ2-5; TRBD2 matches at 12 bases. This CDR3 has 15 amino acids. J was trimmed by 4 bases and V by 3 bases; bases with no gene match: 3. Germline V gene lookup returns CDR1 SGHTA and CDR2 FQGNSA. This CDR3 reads CASSLTSGRRETQYF. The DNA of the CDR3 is TGTGCCAGCAGCTTGACTAGCGGGAGACGAGAGACCCAGTACTTC.

This CDR3 reads CSVEGTSGSSYEQYF. CDR3 bases: TGCAGCGTTGAGGGGACTAGCGGCAGCTCCTACGAGCAGTACTTC. The chain employs TRBV29-1 and TRBJ2-7, with 11 bases lining up with TRBD2. V was clipped by 3 bases and J by 0 bases; unmatched bases: 4. This CDR3 contains 15 residues. Germline lookup yields CDR1 SQVTM and CDR2 ANQGSEA.

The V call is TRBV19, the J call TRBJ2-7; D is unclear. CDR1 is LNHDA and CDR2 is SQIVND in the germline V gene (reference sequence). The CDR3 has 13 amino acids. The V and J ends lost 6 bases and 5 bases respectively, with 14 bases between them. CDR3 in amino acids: CASSLGLGDEQYF. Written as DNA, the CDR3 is TGTGCCAGTAGCCTAGGTCTAGGCGACGAGCAGTACTTC.

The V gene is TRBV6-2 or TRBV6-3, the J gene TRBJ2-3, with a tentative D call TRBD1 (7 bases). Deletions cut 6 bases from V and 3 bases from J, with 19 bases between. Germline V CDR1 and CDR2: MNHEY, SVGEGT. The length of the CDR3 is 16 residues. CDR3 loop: CASSPITGAGTDTQYF. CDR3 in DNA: TGTGCCAGCAGCCCTATAACAGGGGCGGGGACAGATACGCAGTATTTT.

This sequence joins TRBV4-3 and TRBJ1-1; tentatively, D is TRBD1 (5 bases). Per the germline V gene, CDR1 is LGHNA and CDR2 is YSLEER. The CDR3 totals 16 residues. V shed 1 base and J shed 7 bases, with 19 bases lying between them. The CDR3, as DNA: TGCGCCAGCAGCCAAGGAGATCGGGGGACTGGAGGTGAAGCTTTCTTT. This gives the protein CASSQGDRGTGGEAFF.

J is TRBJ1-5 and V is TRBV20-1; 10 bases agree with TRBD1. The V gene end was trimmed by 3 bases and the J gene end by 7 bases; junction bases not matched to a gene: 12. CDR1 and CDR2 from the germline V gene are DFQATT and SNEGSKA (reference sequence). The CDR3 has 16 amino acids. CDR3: CSASAPGQGSWQPQHF. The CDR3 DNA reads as TGCAGTGCTAGTGCCCCGGGACAGGGGTCGTGGCAGCCCCAGCATTTT.

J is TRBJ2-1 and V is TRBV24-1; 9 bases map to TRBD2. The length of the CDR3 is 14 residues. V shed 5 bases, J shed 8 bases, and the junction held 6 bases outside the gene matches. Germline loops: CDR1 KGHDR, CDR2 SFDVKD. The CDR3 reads CATSAATSGHEQFF. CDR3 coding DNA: TGTGCCACCAGTGCCGCGACTAGCGGCCATGAGCAGTTCTTC.

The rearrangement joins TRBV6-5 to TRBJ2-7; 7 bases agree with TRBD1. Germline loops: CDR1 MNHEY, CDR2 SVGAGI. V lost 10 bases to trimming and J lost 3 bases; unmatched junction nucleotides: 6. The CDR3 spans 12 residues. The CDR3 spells CATRQGRYEQYF. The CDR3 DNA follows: TGTGCCACCCGACAGGGTCGCTACGAGCAGTACTTC.

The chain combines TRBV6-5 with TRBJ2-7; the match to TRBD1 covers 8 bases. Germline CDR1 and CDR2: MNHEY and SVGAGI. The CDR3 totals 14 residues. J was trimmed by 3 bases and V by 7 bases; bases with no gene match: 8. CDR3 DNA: TGTGCCAGCACCCTAGGACAGGGCTTCTACGAGCAGTACTTC. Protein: CASTLGQGFYEQYF.

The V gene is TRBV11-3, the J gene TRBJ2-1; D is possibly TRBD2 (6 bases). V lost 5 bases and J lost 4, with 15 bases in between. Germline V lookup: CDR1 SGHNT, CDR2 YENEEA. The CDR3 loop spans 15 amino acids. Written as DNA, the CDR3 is TGTGCCAGCAGCGTGGGACTTGACGGGTACAATGAGCAGTTCTTC. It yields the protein CASSVGLDGYNEQFF. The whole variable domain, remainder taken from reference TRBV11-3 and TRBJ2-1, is EAGVVQSPRYKIIEKKQPVAFWCNPISGHNTLYWYLQNLGQGPELLIRYENEEAVDDSQLPKDRFSAERLKGVDSTLKIQPAELGDSAVYLCASSVGLDGYNEQFFGPGTRLTVL.

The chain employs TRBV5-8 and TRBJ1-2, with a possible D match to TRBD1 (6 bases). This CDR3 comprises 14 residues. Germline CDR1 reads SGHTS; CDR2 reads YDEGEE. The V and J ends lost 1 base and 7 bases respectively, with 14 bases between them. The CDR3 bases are TGTGCCAGCAGCTTGATGCAGGGGAAAGGTGGCTACACCTTC. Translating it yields CASSLMQGKGGYTF.

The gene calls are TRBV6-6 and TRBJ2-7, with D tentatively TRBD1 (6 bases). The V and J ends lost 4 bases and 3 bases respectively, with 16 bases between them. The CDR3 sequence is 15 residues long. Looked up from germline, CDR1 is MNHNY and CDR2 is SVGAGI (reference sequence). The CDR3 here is CASSLQTGTIYEQYF. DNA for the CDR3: TGTGCCAGCAGTTTGCAAACCGGGACAATCTACGAGCAGTACTTC.

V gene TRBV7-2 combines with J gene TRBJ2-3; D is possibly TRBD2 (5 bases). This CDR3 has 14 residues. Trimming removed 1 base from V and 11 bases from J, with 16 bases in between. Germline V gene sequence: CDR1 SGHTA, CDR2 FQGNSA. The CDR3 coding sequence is TGTGCCAGCAGCTTAGACGGACCCACCCGGGAGCAGTATTTT. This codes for CASSLDGPTREQYF.

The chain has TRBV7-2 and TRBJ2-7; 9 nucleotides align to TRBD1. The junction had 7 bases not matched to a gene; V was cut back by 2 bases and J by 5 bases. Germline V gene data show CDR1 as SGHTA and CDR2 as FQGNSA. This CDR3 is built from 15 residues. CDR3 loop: CASSLPDRGAHEQYF. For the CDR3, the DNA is TGTGCCAGCAGCTTACCAGACAGGGGGGCCCACGAGCAGTACTTC.

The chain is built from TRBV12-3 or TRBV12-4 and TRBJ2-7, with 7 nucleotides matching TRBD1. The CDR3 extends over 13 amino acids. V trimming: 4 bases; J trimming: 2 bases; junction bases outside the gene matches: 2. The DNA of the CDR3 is TGTGCCAGCAGTTCGACAGGGACCTACGAGCAGTACTTC. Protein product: CASSSTGTYEQYF.

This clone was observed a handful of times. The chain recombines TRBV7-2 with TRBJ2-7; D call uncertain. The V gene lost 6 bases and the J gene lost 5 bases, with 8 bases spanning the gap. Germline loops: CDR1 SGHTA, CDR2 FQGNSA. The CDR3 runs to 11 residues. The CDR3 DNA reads TGTGCCAGCAGTTATAGAGACGAGCAGTACTTC. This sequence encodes CASSYRDEQYF.

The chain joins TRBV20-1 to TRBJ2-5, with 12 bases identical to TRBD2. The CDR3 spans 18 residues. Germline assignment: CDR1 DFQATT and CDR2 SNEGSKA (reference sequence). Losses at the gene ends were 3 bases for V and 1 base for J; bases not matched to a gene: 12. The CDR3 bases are TGCAGTGCTAGTTCCCCCCGAACTAGCGGGAGGACCCAAGAGACCCAGTACTTC. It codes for CSASSPRTSGRTQETQYF.

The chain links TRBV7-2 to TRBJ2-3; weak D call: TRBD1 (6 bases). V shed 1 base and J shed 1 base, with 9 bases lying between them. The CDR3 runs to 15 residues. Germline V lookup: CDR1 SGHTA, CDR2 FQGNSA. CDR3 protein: CASSLVAGGTDTQYF. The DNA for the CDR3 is TGTGCCAGCAGCTTAGTTGCAGGGGGCACAGATACGCAGTATTTT.

In DNA, the CDR3 is TGTGCCAGTAGTACCCCCCGGTTGCTCTCTGGAAACACCATATATTTT. This gives the protein CASSTPRLLSGNTIYF. The chain is built from TRBV19 and TRBJ1-3; no clear D gene. The CDR3 loop spans 16 amino acids. Trimming pared 4 bases from V and 0 bases from J, leaving 13 bases between. Germline CDR1 and CDR2: LNHDA and SQIVND (reference sequence).

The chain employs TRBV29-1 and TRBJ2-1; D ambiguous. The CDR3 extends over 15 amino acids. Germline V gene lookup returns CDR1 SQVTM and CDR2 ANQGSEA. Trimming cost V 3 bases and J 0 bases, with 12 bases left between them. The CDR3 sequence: CSVDSAWSSYNEQFF. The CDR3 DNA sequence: TGCAGCGTTGACTCTGCCTGGAGCTCCTACAATGAGCAGTTCTTC.

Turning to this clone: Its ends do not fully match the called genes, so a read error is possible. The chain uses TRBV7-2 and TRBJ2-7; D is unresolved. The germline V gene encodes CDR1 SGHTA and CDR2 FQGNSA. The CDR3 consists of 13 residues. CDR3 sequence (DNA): TGTGCCAGCAGCTTTGGTAGCTCCGACGAGCAGTACTTC. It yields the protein CASSFGSSDEQYF. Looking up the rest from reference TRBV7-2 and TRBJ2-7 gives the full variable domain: GAGVSQSPSNKVTEKGKDVELRCDPISGHTALYWYRQSLGQGLEFLIYFQGNSAPDKSGLPSDRFSAERTGGSVSTLTIQRTQQEDSAVYLCASSFGSSDEQYFGPGTRLTVT.

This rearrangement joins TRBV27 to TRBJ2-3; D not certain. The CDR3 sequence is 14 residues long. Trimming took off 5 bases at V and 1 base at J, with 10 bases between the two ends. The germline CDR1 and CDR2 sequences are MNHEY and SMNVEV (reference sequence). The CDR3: CASSPSFRTDTQYF. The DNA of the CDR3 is TGTGCCAGCAGTCCCTCTTTTCGCACAGATACGCAGTATTTT.

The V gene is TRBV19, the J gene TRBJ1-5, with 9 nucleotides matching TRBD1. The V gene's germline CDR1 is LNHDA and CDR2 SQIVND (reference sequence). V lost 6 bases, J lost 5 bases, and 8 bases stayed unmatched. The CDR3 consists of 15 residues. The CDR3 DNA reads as TGTGCCAGTAGCCCTACAGGGGGCAGAGATCAGCCCCAGCATTTT. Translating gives CASSPTGGRDQPQHF. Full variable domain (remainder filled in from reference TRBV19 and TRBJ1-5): DGGITQSPKYLFRKEGQNVTLSCEQNLNHDAMYWYRQDPGQGLRLIYYSQIVNDFQKGDIAEGYSVSREKKESFPLTVTSAQKNPTAFYLCASSPTGGRDQPQHFGDGTRLSIL.

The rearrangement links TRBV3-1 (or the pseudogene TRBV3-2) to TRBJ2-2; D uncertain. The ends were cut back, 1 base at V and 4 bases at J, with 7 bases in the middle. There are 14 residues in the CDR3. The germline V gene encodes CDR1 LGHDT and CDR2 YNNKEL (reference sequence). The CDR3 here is CASSQVVSTGELFF. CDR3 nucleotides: TGTGCCAGCAGCCAAGTGGTCAGCACCGGGGAGCTGTTTTTT.

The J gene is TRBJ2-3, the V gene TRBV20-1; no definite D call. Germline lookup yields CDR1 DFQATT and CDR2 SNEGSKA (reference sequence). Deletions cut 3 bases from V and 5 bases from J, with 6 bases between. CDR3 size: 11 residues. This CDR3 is CSASRRDTQYF. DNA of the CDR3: TGCAGTGCTAGTCGGAGAGATACGCAGTATTTT.

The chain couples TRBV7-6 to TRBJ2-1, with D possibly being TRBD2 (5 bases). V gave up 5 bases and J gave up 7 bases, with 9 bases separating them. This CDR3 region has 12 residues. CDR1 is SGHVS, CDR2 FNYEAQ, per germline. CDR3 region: CASSATRNEQFF. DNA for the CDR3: TGTGCCAGCAGCGCTACTAGGAATGAGCAGTTCTTC.

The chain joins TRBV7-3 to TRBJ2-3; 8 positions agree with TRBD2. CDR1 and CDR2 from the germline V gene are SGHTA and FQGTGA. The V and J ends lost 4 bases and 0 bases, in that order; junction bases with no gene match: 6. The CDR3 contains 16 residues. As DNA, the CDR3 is TGTGCCAGCAGCTCCCTAGCGGGTAGTAGCACAGATACGCAGTATTTT. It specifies CASSSLAGSSTDTQYF.